Listed below are T cell receptor beta chains from one sample, sequenced in a study of cytomegalovirus exposure and HLA in healthy donors. Measured with immunoSEQ multiplex PCR; TCRdb has only the in-frame clones, and not every one. The data show roughly 100,000 clones, roughly four fifths seen once. Material: PBMCs. The source of these receptors is a middle-aged man in good health and CMV-seropositive. The CDR3 runs from the conserved cysteine through the conserved F or W. A D gene is named only where the DNA matches it firmly. Size is omitted from some rows. Given values are once, few, many or a class for expanded clones.

TRBJ1-1	-	TRBV7-9	-	CASSGQGDWHTEAFF	TGTGCCAGCAGCGGCCAGGGTGATTGGCACACTGAAGCTTTCTTT
TRBJ2-7	-	TRBV21-1	-	CASSLPWTGFIGSYEQYF	TGTGCCAGCAGCTTACCATGGACAGGGTTTATCGGATCCTACGAGCAGTACTTC
TRBJ2-4	-	TRBV5-4	-	CASSFGNIQYF	TGTGCCAGCAGCTTCGGGAACATTCAGTACTTC
TRBJ1-6	-	TRBV7-9	-	CASSSRAGDYSPLHF	TGTGCCAGCAGCTCTAGAGCAGGGGATTATTCACCCCTCCACTTT
TRBJ2-7	once	TRBV28	-	CASKGGGSSYEQYF	TGTGCCAGCAAAGGGGGGGGGAGCTCCTACGAGCAGTACTTC
TRBJ2-7	-	TRBV18	TRBD1	CASSPAGTGSRQQYF	TGTGCCAGCTCACCTGCCGGGACAGGGTCGAGGCAGCAGTACTTC
TRBJ1-2	-	TRBV6-1	-	CASSVTGFKMRGYTF	TGTGCCAGCAGTGTTACAGGGTTTAAGATGAGAGGCTACACCTTC
TRBJ2-3	-	TRBV5-1	TRBD2	CASSPESGGTDTQYF	TGCGCCAGCAGCCCGGAGAGCGGGGGCACAGATACGCAGTATTTT
TRBJ2-1	-	TRBV11-3	-	CASSLGGDYNEQFF	TGTGCCAGCAGCTTAGGCGGGGACTACAATGAGCAGTTCTTC
TRBJ2-7	-	TRBV18	-	CASSPPASYEQYF	TGTGCCAGCTCACCACCAGCTTCCTACGAGCAGTACTTC
TRBJ2-7	once	TRBV29-1	TRBD1	CSVATGTGGFEQYF	TGCAGCGTTGCAACCGGGACAGGGGGTTTCGAGCAGTACTTC
TRBJ1-2	-	TRBV7-2	TRBD1	CASSLNRQGANGYTF	TGTGCCAGCAGCTTAAACCGACAGGGGGCAAATGGCTACACCTTC
TRBJ2-1	medium-sized	TRBV19	TRBD2	CASSISSGGGRGEQFF	TGTGCCAGTAGTATCTCTAGCGGCGGGGGGCGGGGTGAGCAGTTCTTC
TRBJ1-1	-	TRBV5-1	TRBD1	CASSLAPGRGQSGTEAFF	TGCGCCAGCAGCTTGGCCCCCGGGAGGGGGCAGTCGGGCACTGAAGCTTTCTTT
TRBJ1-2	-	TRBV7-9	-	CASSSDDWGYTF	TGTGCCAGCAGTTCAGATGACTGGGGCTACACCTTC
TRBJ1-1	few	TRBV6-5	-	CASSYSNSGGNEAFF	TGTGCCAGCAGTTACTCGAACTCGGGGGGGAATGAAGCTTTCTTT
TRBJ2-1	-	TRBV19	TRBD2	CASTRKGEKREYNEQFF	TGTGCCAGTACCAGAAAAGGGGAAAAGCGGGAGTACAATGAGCAGTTCTTC
TRBJ2-1	-	TRBV18	-	CASSPPGQLVYNEQFF	TGTGCCAGCTCACCACCGGGGCAGTTAGTATACAATGAGCAGTTCTTC
TRBJ1-5	-	TRBV19	-	CASSAAAPAPQHF	TGTGCCAGTAGTGCGGCAGCCCCTGCGCCCCAGCATTTT
TRBJ2-1	few	TRBV14	-	CASGTRYNEQFF	TGTGCCAGCGGGACTCGTTACAATGAGCAGTTCTTC
TRBJ2-7	-	TRBV4-1	-	CASSRLLGLQTSYEQYF	TGCGCCAGCAGCCGGCTTCTCGGACTGCAAACCTCCTACGAGCAGTACTTC
TRBJ2-1	once	TRBV28	-	CASSTRNEQFF	TGTGCCAGCAGCACTCGGAATGAGCAGTTCTTC
TRBJ2-1	-	TRBV9	-	CASSVVGGADEQFF	TGTGCCAGCAGCGTAGTTGGGGGGGCCGATGAGCAGTTCTTC
TRBJ2-7	-	TRBV5-6	TRBD2	CASSRSGGLLYEQYF	TGTGCCAGCAGCCGTAGCGGGGGCCTACTTTACGAGCAGTACTTC
TRBJ1-3	-	TRBV5-4	-	CASSLDRSSGNTIYF	TGTGCCAGCAGCTTGGACCGTAGCTCTGGAAACACCATATATTTT
TRBJ2-1	-	TRBV7-9	TRBD1	CSSSRRDRGILSYNEQFF	TGTTCCAGCAGCCGCCGGGACAGGGGGATCTTATCCTACAATGAGCAGTTCTTC
TRBJ1-2	-	TRBV10-3	-	CAISESQGQWDYGYTF	TGTGCCATCAGTGAGTCTCAGGGGCAATGGGACTATGGCTACACCTTC
TRBJ1-1	-	TRBV28	TRBD1	CASSLRQGGEAFF	TGTGCCAGCAGTTTAAGACAGGGGGGGGAAGCTTTCTTT
TRBJ2-1	-	TRBV18	TRBD1	CASSPPVRQGNEQFF	TGTGCCAGCTCACCTCCTGTCAGACAGGGCAATGAGCAGTTCTTC
TRBJ1-6	-	TRBV7-2	-	CASPGQTNSPLHF	TGTGCCAGCCCCGGACAGACCAATTCACCCCTCCACTTT
TRBJ1-4	few	TRBV18	-	CASSPPEGGTRKLFF	TGTGCCAGCTCACCTCCAGAGGGGGGGACACGAAAACTGTTTTTT
TRBJ1-2	few	TRBV18	-	CASSPGVRENYGYTF	TGTGCCAGCTCACCAGGCGTCAGGGAAAACTATGGCTACACCTTC
TRBJ2-3	-	TRBV9	TRBD2	CASSGIPGGRDTQYF	TGTGCCAGCAGCGGGATTCCGGGAGGAAGGGATACGCAGTATTTT
TRBJ1-2	-	TRBV28	-	CASSSYSGTLGYTF	TGTGCCAGCAGTTCCTACTCCGGGACACTTGGCTACACCTTC
TRBJ2-3	-	TRBV7-7	TRBD2	CASSLGLAGGTDTQYF	TGTGCCAGCAGCTTGGGACTAGCGGGGGGCACAGATACGCAGTATTTT
TRBJ1-1	-	TRBV6-5	TRBD1	CASTQDRDGTEAFF	TGTGCCAGCACCCAGGACAGGGATGGCACTGAAGCTTTCTTT
TRBJ2-2	-	TRBV5-1	TRBD2	CASSPGLAGTGELFF	TGCGCCAGCAGCCCGGGACTAGCGGGCACCGGGGAGCTGTTTTTT
TRBJ2-1	-	TRBV13	TRBD1	CASSTRQGMEFF	TGTGCCAGCAGCACCAGACAGGGGATGGAGTTCTTC
TRBJ1-1	-	TRBV5-1	-	CASTLSPRQTEAFF	TGCGCCAGCACCCTTTCGCCGAGACAAACTGAAGCTTTCTTT
TRBJ2-5	-	TRBV18	-	CASSPGRETQYF	TGTGCCAGCTCACCAGGTCGGGAGACCCAGTACTTC
TRBJ2-5	-	TRBV27	-	CASSQTRQTQETQYF	TGTGCCAGCAGTCAAACCCGACAGACCCAAGAGACCCAGTACTTC
TRBJ2-2	-	TRBV7-9	-	CSSNSGTQKTVTGELFF	TGTTCCAGCAATTCCGGGACACAAAAAACTGTAACCGGGGAGCTGTTTTTT
TRBJ1-1	-	TRBV30	-	CAWSVPRKPEAFF	TGTGCCTGGAGTGTACCCAGGAAGCCTGAAGCTTTCTTT
TRBJ2-5	-	TRBV2	TRBD2	CASSDGTSAVLRGETQYF	TGTGCCAGCAGCGACGGGACTAGCGCCGTACTACGGGGAGAGACCCAGTACTTC
TRBJ1-4	-	TRBV2	TRBD1	CASRDRGTTNEKLFF	TGTGCCAGCAGGGACAGGGGAACAACTAATGAAAAACTGTTTTTT
TRBJ1-2	few	TRBV2	-	CASSERDGYTF	TGTGCCAGCAGTGAACGGGATGGCTACACCTTC
TRBJ1-2	once	TRBV20-1	-	CSAPNTGGYTF	TGCAGTGCCCCTAACACGGGGGGCTACACCTTC
TRBJ2-7	-	TRBV28	TRBD1	CASSLSGDRIYEQYF	TGTGCCAGCAGTTTATCGGGGGACAGGATCTACGAGCAGTACTTC
TRBJ2-1	-	TRBV5-1	-	CASSEGSGNEQFF	TGCGCCAGCAGCGAAGGGAGTGGCAATGAGCAGTTCTTC
TRBJ1-1	-	TRBV5-5	-	CASSLVSEAFF	TGTGCCAGCAGCTTGGTCTCGGAAGCTTTCTTT
TRBJ1-2	-	TRBV29-1	-	CSVVTAYGYTF	TGCAGCGTTGTTACAGCTTATGGCTACACCTTC
TRBJ1-1	once	TRBV5-1	TRBD1	CASSGGDRGATEAFF	TGCGCCTCCTCTGGGGGGGACAGGGGTGCGACTGAAGCTTTCTTT